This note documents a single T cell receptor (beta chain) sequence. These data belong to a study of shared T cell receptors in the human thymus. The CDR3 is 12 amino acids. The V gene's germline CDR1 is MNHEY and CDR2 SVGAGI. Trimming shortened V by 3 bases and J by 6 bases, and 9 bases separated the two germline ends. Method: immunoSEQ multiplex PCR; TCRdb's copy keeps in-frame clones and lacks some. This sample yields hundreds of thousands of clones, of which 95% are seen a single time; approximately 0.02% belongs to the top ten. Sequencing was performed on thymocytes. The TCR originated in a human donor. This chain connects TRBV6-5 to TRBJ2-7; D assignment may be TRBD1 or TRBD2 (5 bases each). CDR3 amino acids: CASSYPRGEQYF. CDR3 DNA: TGTGCCAGCAGTTATCCGAGGGGCGAGCAGTACTTC.